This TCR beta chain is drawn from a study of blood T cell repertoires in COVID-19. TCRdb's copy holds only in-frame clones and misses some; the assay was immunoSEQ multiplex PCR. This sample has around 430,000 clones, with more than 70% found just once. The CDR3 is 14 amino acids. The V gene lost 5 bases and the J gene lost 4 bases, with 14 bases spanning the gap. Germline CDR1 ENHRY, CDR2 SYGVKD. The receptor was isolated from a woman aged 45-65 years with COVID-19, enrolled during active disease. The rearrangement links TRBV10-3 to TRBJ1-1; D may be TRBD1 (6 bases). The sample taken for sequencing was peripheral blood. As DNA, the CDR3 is TGTGCCATCAGTCCCAGGGGTGAGAGCACTGAAGCTTTCTTT. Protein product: CAISPRGESTEAFF.